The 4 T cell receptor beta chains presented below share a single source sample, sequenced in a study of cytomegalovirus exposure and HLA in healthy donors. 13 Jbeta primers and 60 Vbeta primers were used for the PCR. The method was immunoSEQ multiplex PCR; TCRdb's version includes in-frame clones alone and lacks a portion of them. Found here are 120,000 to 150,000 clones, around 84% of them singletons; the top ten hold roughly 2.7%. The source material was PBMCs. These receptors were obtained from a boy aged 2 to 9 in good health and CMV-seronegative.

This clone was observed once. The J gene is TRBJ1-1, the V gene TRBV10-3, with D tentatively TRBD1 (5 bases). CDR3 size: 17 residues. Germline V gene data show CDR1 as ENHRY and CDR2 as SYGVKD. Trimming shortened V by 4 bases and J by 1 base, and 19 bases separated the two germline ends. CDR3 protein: CAISATESDTSNTEAFF. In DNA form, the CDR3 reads TGTGCCATCAGTGCCACCGAATCGGACACCTCGAACACTGAAGCTTTCTTT.

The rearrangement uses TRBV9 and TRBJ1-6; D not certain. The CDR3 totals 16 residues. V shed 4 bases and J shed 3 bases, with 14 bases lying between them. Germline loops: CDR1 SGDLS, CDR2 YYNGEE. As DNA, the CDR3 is TGTGCCAGCAGCCCTAGAGGAGGGAGCTATAATTCACCCCTCCACTTT. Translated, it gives CASSPRGGSYNSPLHF.

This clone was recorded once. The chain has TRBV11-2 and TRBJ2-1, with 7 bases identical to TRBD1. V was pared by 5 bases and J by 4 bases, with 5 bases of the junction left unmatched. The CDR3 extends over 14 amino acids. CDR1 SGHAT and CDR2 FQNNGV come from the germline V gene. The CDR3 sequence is CASSVDRVYNEQFF. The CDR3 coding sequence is TGTGCCAGCAGCGTTGACAGGGTTTACAATGAGCAGTTCTTC.

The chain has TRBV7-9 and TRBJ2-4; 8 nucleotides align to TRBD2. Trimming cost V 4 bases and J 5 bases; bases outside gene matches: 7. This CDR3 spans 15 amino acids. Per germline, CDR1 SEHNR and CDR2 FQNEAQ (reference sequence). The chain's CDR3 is CASSYRGLAENIQYF. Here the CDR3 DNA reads TGTGCCAGCAGCTACAGAGGACTAGCAGAAAACATTCAGTACTTC. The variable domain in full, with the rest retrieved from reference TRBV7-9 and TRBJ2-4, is DTGVSQNPRHKITKRGQNVTFRCDPISEHNRLYWYRQTLGQGPEFLTYFQNEAQLEKSRLLSDRFSAERPKGSFSTLEIQRTEQGDSAMYLCASSYRGLAENIQYFGAGTRLSVL.